The clone carrying this TCR beta chain was recorded a few times. Its antigen is undetermined. The data were obtained in a study of beta chain features in type 1 diabetes. Points from the study as a whole: All four CD4+ subsets of Type 1 diabetes patients contained TCRB CDR3s that were moderately but significantly shorter.

Expressed TCRB transcripts were sequenced because the entire RNA isolate underwent reverse transcription. An average near 3.57 million reads came from naive, central memory and regulatory T cell samples. Using immunoSEQ multiplex PCR, the repertoire was profiled, and TCRdb retains in-frame clones only, with some absent. This sample has hundreds of thousands of clones; around 15% occur once, and the top ten carry less than 0.025%. Deletions cut 4 bases from V and 6 bases from J, with 15 bases between. The CDR3 is made up of 14 amino acids. Germline V lookup: CDR1 MGHRA, CDR2 YSYEKL. This sequence was found in a man between 18 and 29 years old with type 1 diabetes. V gene TRBV4-1 combines with J gene TRBJ1-1; D is perhaps TRBD1 (5 bases). The sample was naive CD4+ T cells from blood. The CDR3 DNA follows: TGCGCCAGCAGCCCCCCCGTCGGGGGATCTGAAGCTTTCTTT. It yields the protein CASSPPVGGSEAFF.